This TCR beta chain comes out of a study of post-analysis software for immune sequencing data. Sequencing libraries made from TCR beta cDNA carried unique molecular identifiers. TCRdb ran MiXCR on the PCR reads and lists one entry per CDR3 protein. This table holds about 160,000 distinct CDR3 sequences, 35% to 40% found once. With 3 bases removed from V and 6 bases from J, the gap between germline ends came to 12 bases. The CDR3 totals 14 residues. Overall study results and limits: There were several TRBV segments more frequent in patients than controls, and TRBV5-6, TRBV5-1 and TRBV20-1 were among them.

In its sample, this clonotype was seen many times. Its antigen is still unknown. The chain joins TRBV12-3 or TRBV12-4 to TRBJ1-5; D call uncertain. This clonotype was obtained from a girl between 10 and 17 years old with multiple sclerosis. The sequenced sample was blood, obtained after autologous hematopoietic stem cell transplantation. The CDR3 coding sequence is TGTGCCAGCAGTTTGGAGCGCTTCGGTCAGCCCCAGCATTTT. Its protein product is CASSLERFGQPQHF.